This entry lists 6 T cell receptor beta chains sequenced from one sample in a study of blood T cell repertoires in COVID-19. The assay was immunoSEQ multiplex PCR, and TCRdb's table has in-frame clones only and misses some. Among around 170,000 clones listed, roughly 80% were seen once. The sample comprised peripheral blood. These TCRs come from a woman older than 75 with acute or convalescent COVID-19.

The chain couples TRBV27 to TRBJ2-3, with D perhaps matching TRBD1 (6 bases). CDR1 and CDR2 (germline): MNHEY, SMNVEV (reference sequence). Trimming removed 1 base at V and 3 bases at J, with 11 bases between. CDR3 size: 15 residues. Here the CDR3 reads CASSLWGRGTDTQYF. CDR3 DNA sequence: TGTGCCAGCAGTTTATGGGGGCGCGGGACAGATACGCAGTATTTT.

The genes are TRBV7-9 and TRBJ2-7; a possible D gene is TRBD1 (6 bases). Germline V CDR1 and CDR2: SEHNR, FQNEAQ (reference sequence). Trimming left V 1 base short and J 6 bases short, with 19 bases between. There are 16 residues in the CDR3. CDR3: CASSLEFGGRGGEQYF. In DNA, the CDR3 is TGTGCCAGCAGCTTAGAATTTGGCGGCAGGGGCGGCGAGCAGTACTTC.

This clone showed up just a few times. The genes are TRBV5-4 and TRBJ2-1; 8 bases are shared with TRBD2. V was clipped by 2 bases and J by 7 bases; unmatched bases: 5. Germline V gene sequence: CDR1 SGHNT, CDR2 YYREEE (reference sequence). CDR3 length: 14 residues. CDR3 sequence reads: CASSLSAGANEQFF. The CDR3 nucleotides are TGTGCCAGCAGCTTATCAGCGGGGGCGAATGAGCAGTTCTTC.

This clone was seen a handful of times. V is TRBV28 and J is TRBJ1-1; perhaps TRBD1 as D (6 bases). Per the germline V gene, CDR1 is MDHEN and CDR2 is SYDVKM. Trimming removed 6 bases at V and 4 bases at J, with 18 bases between. This CDR3 is built from 15 residues. For the CDR3, the DNA is TGTGCCAGCAGCGCAACCTCAGGGGCGGTCACTGAAGCTTTCTTT. This translates into CASSATSGAVTEAFF.

The V and J genes are TRBV6-5 and TRBJ2-5; the D gene is possibly TRBD1 (6 bases). The CDR3 spans 14 residues. From germline, CDR1 is MNHEY and CDR2 SVGAGI. Trimming stripped 6 bases from V and 1 base from J, with 12 bases between. CDR3 in amino acids: CASRAGTSQETQYF. The DNA of the CDR3 is TGTGCCAGCAGGGCAGGGACATCCCAAGAGACCCAGTACTTC.

Note on this clone: Other DNA sequences within the sample encode an identical CDR3. This chain joins TRBV5-1 and TRBJ2-7, with TRBD1 matching over 9 bases. There are 12 residues in the CDR3. Germline V gene lookup returns CDR1 SGHRS and CDR2 YFSETQ. V lost 4 bases, J lost 4 bases, and 0 bases stayed unmatched. Here the CDR3 reads CASSGQGYEQYF. The CDR3 DNA follows: TGCGCCAGCAGCGGACAGGGGTACGAGCAGTACTTC.